This TCR beta chain comes out of a study of shared clonotypes between healthy human individuals. Across the study: Per donor, CD8 memory used one plate, CD8 naive used two, CD4 memory used three and CD4 naive used three. Study-level findings and limits: A handful of donors shared about 5% of their naive CD4 clonotypes. Even with large depth, rarefaction showed that sorted-subset sequencing was incomplete. There were few donors, and this limited the genetic and exposure-history diversity represented.

The table came from immunoSEQ multiplex PCR; TCRdb's copy has only in-frame clones and leaves some out. Among around 2,000,000 clones listed, 85% to 95% were seen once. As regards this clone: Its specificity is unknown.

The CDR3 runs 16 residues. The germline gives CDR1 SGHTA, CDR2 FQGNSA. Trimming left V 3 bases short and J 0 bases short, with 14 bases between. This rearrangement joins TRBV7-2 to TRBJ1-2; the D gene is possibly TRBD1 (6 bases). The source of this sequence is a man aged 18 to 29 in good health. The sample consisted of naive CD4+ T cells sorted from blood. Indicated subset: CD45RA+ positively selected. CDR3 coding DNA: TGTGCCAGCAGCTTGGACAGTCAGGTTCCTAACTATGGCTACACCTTC. Encoded protein: CASSLDSQVPNYGYTF.